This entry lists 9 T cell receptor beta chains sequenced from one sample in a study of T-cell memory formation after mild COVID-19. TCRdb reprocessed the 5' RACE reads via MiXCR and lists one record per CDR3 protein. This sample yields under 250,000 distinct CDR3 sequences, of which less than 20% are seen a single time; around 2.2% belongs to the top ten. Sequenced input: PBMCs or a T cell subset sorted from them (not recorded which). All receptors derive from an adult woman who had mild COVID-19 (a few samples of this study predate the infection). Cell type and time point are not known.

The CDR3 DNA follows: TGTGCCAGCTCTGCGTCCGCGAACACTGAAGCTTTCTTT. This gives the protein CASSASANTEAFF. The chain has TRBV6-4 and TRBJ1-1; D call uncertain. The CDR3 runs to 13 residues. V was cut by 8 bases and J by 1 base, with 11 bases left in between. The germline V gene encodes CDR1 MRHNA and CDR2 SNTAGT.

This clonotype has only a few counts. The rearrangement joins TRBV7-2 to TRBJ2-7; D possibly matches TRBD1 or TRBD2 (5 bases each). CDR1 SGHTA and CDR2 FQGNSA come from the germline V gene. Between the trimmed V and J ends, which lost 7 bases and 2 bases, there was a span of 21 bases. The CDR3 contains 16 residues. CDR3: CASTSQGPSSTYEQYF. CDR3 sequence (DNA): TGTGCCAGCACCTCTCAGGGACCTAGCAGCACCTACGAGCAGTACTTC.

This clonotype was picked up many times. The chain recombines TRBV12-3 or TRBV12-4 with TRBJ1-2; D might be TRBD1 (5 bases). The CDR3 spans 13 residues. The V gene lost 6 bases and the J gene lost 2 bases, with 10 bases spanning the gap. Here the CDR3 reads CASRRDLNYGYTF. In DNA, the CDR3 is TGTGCCAGCAGAAGGGACTTAAACTATGGCTACACCTTC.

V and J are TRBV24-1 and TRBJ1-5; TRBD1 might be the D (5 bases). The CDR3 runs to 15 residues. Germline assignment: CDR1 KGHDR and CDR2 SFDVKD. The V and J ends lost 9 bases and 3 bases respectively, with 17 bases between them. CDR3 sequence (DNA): TGTGCCACCCAGAGGGGAGGGCACCCCAATCAGCCCCAGCATTTT. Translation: CATQRGGHPNQPQHF.

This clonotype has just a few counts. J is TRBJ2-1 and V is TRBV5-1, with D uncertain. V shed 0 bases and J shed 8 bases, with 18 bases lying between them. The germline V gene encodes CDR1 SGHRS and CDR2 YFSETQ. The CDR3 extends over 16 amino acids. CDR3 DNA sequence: TGCGCCAGCAGCTTGGACTTTAGCCGAGTTCCCCATGAGCAGTTCTTC. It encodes CASSLDFSRVPHEQFF.

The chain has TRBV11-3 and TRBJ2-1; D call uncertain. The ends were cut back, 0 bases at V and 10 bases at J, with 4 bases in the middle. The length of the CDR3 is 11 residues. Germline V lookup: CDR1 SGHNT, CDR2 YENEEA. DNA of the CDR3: TGTGCCAGCAGCTTAGAGTGGGAGCAGTTCTTC. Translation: CASSLEWEQFF.

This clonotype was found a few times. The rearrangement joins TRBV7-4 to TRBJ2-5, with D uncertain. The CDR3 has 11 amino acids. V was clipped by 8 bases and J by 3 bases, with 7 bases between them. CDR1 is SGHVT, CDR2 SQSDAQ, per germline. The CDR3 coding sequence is TGTGCCAGCCGGGCAGAAGAGACCCAGTACTTC. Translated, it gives CASRAEETQYF. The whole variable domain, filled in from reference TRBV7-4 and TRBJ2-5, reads GAGVSQSPRYKVAKRGRDVALRCDSISGHVTLYWYRQTLGQGSEVLTYSQSDAQRDKSGRPSGRFSAERPERSVSTLKIQRTEQGDSAVYLCASRAEETQYFGPGTRLLVL.

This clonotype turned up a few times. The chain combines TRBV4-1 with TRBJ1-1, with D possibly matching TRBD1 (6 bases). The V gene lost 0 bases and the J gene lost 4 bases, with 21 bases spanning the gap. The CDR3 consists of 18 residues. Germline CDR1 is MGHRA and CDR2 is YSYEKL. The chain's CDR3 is CASSQDPGQTLGGTEAFF. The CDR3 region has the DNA TGCGCCAGCAGCCAAGACCCTGGACAGACTTTGGGGGGCACTGAAGCTTTCTTT.

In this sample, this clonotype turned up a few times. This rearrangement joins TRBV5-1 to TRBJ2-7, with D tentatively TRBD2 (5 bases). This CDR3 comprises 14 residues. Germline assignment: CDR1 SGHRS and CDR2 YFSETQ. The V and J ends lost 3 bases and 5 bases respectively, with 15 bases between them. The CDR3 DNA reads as TGCGCCAGCAGCTACTCCGGGGTGGTCGACGAGCAGTACTTC. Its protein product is CASSYSGVVDEQYF. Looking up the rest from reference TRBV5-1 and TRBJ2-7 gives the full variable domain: KAGVTQTPRYLIKTRGQQVTLSCSPISGHRSVSWYQQTPGQGLQFLFEYFSETQRNKGNFPGRFSGRQFSNSRSEMNVSTLELGDSALYLCASSYSGVVDEQYFGPGTRLTVT.